This T cell receptor beta chain was documented in a study of blood T cells in healthy people across ages. A second PCR, run for roughly 7 to 12 cycles, used a sample-barcoded 5' primer plus a J-beta primer mix. One entry per CDR3 protein results from TCRdb running MiXCR on the 5' RACE reads. The table lists over 1.5 million distinct CDR3 sequences, around 48% of them singletons. This CDR3 region has 14 residues. Germline values: CDR1 MDHEN, CDR2 SYDVKM. Trimming removed 2 bases at V and 4 bases at J, with 10 bases between. The chain recombines TRBV28 with TRBJ2-3; D gene uncertain. The clonotype originates from a middle-aged woman in good health. Material for sequencing was blood. CDR3 nucleotides: TGTGCCAGCAGTTTAGTCTACCGGCCAGATACGCAGTATTTT. Protein product: CASSLVYRPDTQYF.